This TCR beta chain comes out of a study of CD8+CD57+ T cells in acquired aplastic anemia (dated 2018 in TCRdb). Regarding the research as a whole: Extracted DNA from sorted CD4+ and CD8+ cells averaged around 3.3 ug, ranging from roughly 0.2 to 30 ug. A CD8+CD57+ expansion meant a frequency higher than the mean frequency seen in healthy subjects. Points the paper makes about the study in general: Around 27 CD8+ CDR3 sequences were shared between patients and controls but appeared highly expressed in patients and within their immunodominant clones. CD8+ Simpson's diversity did not differ significantly between patients and healthy controls (P=0.060).

The germline V gene sets CDR1 to SGHRS and CDR2 to YFSETQ. Trimming removed 2 bases from V and 2 bases from J; the gene matches leave 8 bases unexplained. The CDR3 contains 16 residues, cysteine and phenylalanine counted. CDR3 DNA only is kept here, 48 bases in frame from base 1. Comment on this clonotype: Its antigen specificity is not known. It has no much larger one-base neighbor in the sample; base qualities were not kept.

Profiling of TCR beta VDJ combinations and CDR3 sequences used genomic DNA as the template. TCR repertoire sequencing was run on an Illumina HiSeq 2000. On the study's bioinformatics: TRBV/TRBJ rearrangement plots, CDR3 size and DJ length profiles, and Simpson's diversity index were used to assess repertoires. Whichever DNA sequence was most abundant in the deep sequencing data was defined as the immunodominant clone. CDR3 amino acid sequences were checked for sharing across subjects and were also compared against the VDJdb database and published repertoires. The public reads were reanalyzed by TCRdb: fastp trimming at Q25, MiXCR alignment, in-frame beta chains only. Rows are combined by CDR3 protein, so each entry shows the most common genes and DNA. TCRdb, not the authors, supplied the V and J calls. The sample table contains more than 150,000 distinct CDR3 sequences; only one count was recorded for around 50% of them. The ten largest clones take up 10% to 15% of the sample.

Expansion of CD8+CD57+ cells had been shown by flow cytometry in the patients chosen for sequencing. Every patient had severe acquired aplastic anemia, diagnosed using the International Study of Aplastic Anemia and Agranulocytosis and Camitta criteria. At the time blood was sampled, none of the patients had received any therapy. In this study, sorted CD4+ and CD8+ T cells from the blood of healthy subjects and of severe aplastic anemia patients had their TCR repertoires deep-sequenced. Patients were enrolled under clinicaltrials.gov protocols 00001620, 01623167, 00001397, 00071045, 00081523 and 00961064 in the USA. Ficoll-Paque density gradient centrifugation was used to isolate peripheral blood mononuclear cells. Before DNA extraction, CD4+ and CD8+ T cells were sorted with FACS or magnetic beads.

The chain couples TRBV5-1 to TRBJ2-5; 8 bases in the junction line up with TRBD2. The TCR was taken from a human donor with aplastic anemia. The sample consisted of sorted CD4+, CD8+, or CD8+CD57+ T cells (not recorded which) from PBMCs. CDR3 sequence: CASSFSGGNQQETQYF. The nucleotides read TGCGCCAGCAGCTTCAGCGGGGGAAATCAACAAGAGACCCAGTACTTC. The reference TRBV5-1 and TRBJ2-5 proteins fill in what lies around the CDR3, so the full variable domain reads KAGVTQTPRYLIKTRGQQVTLSCSPISGHRSVSWYQQTPGQGLQFLFEYFSETQRNKGNFPGRFSGRQFSNSRSEMNVSTLELGDSALYLCASSFSGGNQQETQYFGPGTRLLVL.